These T cell receptor beta chains were read from a single sample in a study of OX40 agonist ivuxolimab in advanced cancers. Assay used: immunoSEQ multiplex PCR; TCRdb lists only in-frame clones, some missing. The data show 55,000 to 70,000 clones, about 83% seen once. This material consisted of CD4+ or CD8+ T cells sorted from blood, taken in a trial of the OX40 agonist ivuxolimab. These receptor sequences come from an adult with an advanced solid tumor such as melanoma, head and neck, liver or kidney cancer. Both conserved end residues are part of each CDR3. The D gene is left open where the match is weak.

CDR3	V	J	D
CASSLGRGAKNTEAFF	TRBV28	TRBJ1-1	-
CASSLIRAGGEKLFF	TRBV5-6	TRBJ1-4	-
CASSLGTGGVGYTF	TRBV5-1	TRBJ1-2	TRBD1
CAWSGNRDGGYTF	TRBV30	TRBJ1-2	-
CASSPGSGIQETQYF	TRBV5-5	TRBJ2-5	-
CASSKEPRGQATNEKLFF	TRBV21-1	TRBJ1-4	-
CASRRTADDTAKNIQYF	TRBV21-1	TRBJ2-4	-
CASSVGLAGAGRETQYF	TRBV9	TRBJ2-5	TRBD2
CASSLDYSHGVEQFF	TRBV5-4	TRBJ2-1	-
CASRRLADITYEQYF	TRBV2	TRBJ2-7	TRBD2
CAWSVDLGNYGYTF	TRBV30	TRBJ1-2	-
CASIKGGSGNEQFF	TRBV28	TRBJ2-1	-
CATSRDRENNSPLHF	TRBV28	TRBJ1-6	TRBD1
CASSITGPFYGYTF	TRBV5-4	TRBJ1-2	-
CAWSVLGAPGVGGELFF	TRBV30	TRBJ2-2	-